These T cell receptor beta chains were read from a single sample in a study of T cells in Graves' hyperthyroidism and ophthalmopathy. TCRdb processed the multiplex PCR reads anew with MiXCR; each CDR3 protein has one entry. Found here are 560,000 or so distinct CDR3 sequences, less than 20% of them singletons; the top ten hold roughly 44%. Material: blood. All receptors derive from a man aged 40-49 years with Graves' ophthalmopathy. The CDR3 runs from the conserved cysteine through the conserved F or W. The order of the fields is clone size, V gene, CDR3 length, J gene, CDR3 protein. Where a row states a size, it is once, few, many or the class of an expanded clone; other rows omit it.

many,TRBV27,15,TRBJ2-1,CASRRGGLLYNEQFF
.,TRBV6-1,17,TRBJ1-2,CASSLYGTGGTAYGYTF
few,TRBV28,12,TRBJ2-5,CASGGIQETQYF
.,TRBV4-2,16,TRBJ2-5,CASSQSAAGAVETQYF
many,TRBV18,15,TRBJ2-7,CASSPRSREFYEQYF
.,TRBV6-1,17,TRBJ1-5,CASSAIVGEGMGQPQHF
few,TRBV5-8,13,TRBJ1-6,CASTLTGEGPLHF
.,TRBV5-1,16,TRBJ2-7,CASSPQNRENMYEQYF
many,TRBV28,15,TRBJ1-1,CASSSPGTGGAEAFF
.,TRBV19,17,TRBJ2-1,CASSLGQGTWSYNEQFF
.,TRBV7-9,14,TRBJ1-5,CAGSNGTVNQPQHF
.,TRBV27,13,TRBJ2-3,CASSSRGLHTQYF
many,TRBV13,15,TRBJ2-3,CASSFRVASTDTQYF
.,TRBV3-1,19,TRBJ2-3,CASSQVAGGISTSTDTQYF
few,TRBV27,15,TRBJ1-2,CASSFWGQGRYGYTF
few,TRBV20-1,11,TRBJ2-1,CSAGELNEQFF